This T cell receptor beta chain was found in a study of blood T cell repertoires in COVID-19. Study at large: Researchers got acute and convalescent COVID-19 samples from the United States, Italy and Spain.

The length of the CDR3 is 19 residues. Germline V gene data show CDR1 as SEHNR and CDR2 as FQNEAQ (reference sequence). The trim removed 5 bases at V and 7 bases at J, leaving 21 bases unmatched. Original analysis: By means of reference gene primer amplification, nucleated cell counts were estimated. Clones were sequenced by immunoSEQ multiplex PCR, and TCRdb holds only the in-frame ones, with some missing. V and J calls and clone size are as listed in that table; D and trimming were resolved from the DNA. Of some 220,000 clones detected, approximately 80% appear once; the ten largest clones hold 9.5% to 15%.

The chain combines TRBV7-9 with TRBJ2-7, with 12 positions matching TRBD1. This TCR derives from a human donor in a cohort sampled during active COVID-19. Sequencing used peripheral blood. The CDR3 here is CASSPPVGTGGAGGWEQYF. The CDR3 nucleotides are TGTGCCAGCAGCCCTCCTGTCGGGACAGGGGGCGCAGGGGGTTGGGAGCAGTACTTC.